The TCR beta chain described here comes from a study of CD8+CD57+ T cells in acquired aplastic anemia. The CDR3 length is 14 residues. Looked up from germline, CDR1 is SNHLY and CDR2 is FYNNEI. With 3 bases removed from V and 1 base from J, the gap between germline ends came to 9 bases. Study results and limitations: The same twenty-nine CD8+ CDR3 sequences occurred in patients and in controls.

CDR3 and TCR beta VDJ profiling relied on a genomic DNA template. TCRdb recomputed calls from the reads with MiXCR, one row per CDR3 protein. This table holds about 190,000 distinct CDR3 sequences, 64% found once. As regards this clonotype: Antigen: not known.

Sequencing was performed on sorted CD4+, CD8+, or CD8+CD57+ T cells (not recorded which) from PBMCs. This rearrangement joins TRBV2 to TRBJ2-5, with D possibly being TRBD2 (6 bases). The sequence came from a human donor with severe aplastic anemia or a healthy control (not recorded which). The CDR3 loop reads CASSERLGQETQYF. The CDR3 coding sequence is TGTGCCAGCAGTGAGAGACTAGGCCAAGAGACCCAGTACTTC. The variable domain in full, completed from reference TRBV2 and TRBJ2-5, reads EPEVTQTPSHQVTQMGQEVILRCVPISNHLYFYWYRQILGQKVEFLVSFYNNEISEKSEIFDDQFSVERPDGSNFTLKIRSTKLEDSAMYFCASSERLGQETQYFGPGTRLLVL.